These T cell receptor beta chains were read from a single sample in a study of Ad26.COV2.S vaccination and SARS-CoV-2 variants. Sequenced by immunoSEQ multiplex PCR; TCRdb stores in-frame clones only, minus some. Of around 300,000 clones listed, 75% to 90% were seen once; the top ten hold roughly 6%. The sample was peripheral blood, taken in a trial of Ad26.COV2.S vaccine versus placebo. The receptors stem from a person between 18 and 59 years old who received the Ad26.COV2.S COVID-19 vaccine or a placebo. CDR3s include the opening cysteine and the closing phenylalanine or tryptophan. D genes are given only for firm matches. The size field is filled for only some rows; it gives once, few, many or a size class.

V	size	J	D	DNA	CDR3
TRBV9	-	TRBJ1-3	-	TGTGCCAGCAGCGTAGGGTCCGGAAACACCATATATTTT	CASSVGSGNTIYF
TRBV6-5	-	TRBJ2-4	-	TGTGCCAGCAGTTATAGGCGGTCCGCTAAAAACATTCAGTACTTC	CASSYRRSAKNIQYF
TRBV28	-	TRBJ2-7	-	TGTGCCACCGGGACTGCATTATACGACGAGCAGTACTTC	CATGTALYDEQYF
TRBV9	-	TRBJ1-6	-	TGTGCCAGCAGCGCGGACAACTCCTATAATTCACCCCTCCACTTT	CASSADNSYNSPLHF
TRBV5-1	-	TRBJ2-1	-	TGCGCCAGCAGCTTGGTGGAGAGGGGTCTGTCCTACAATGAGCAGTTCTTC	CASSLVERGLSYNEQFF
TRBV6-1	-	TRBJ2-3	-	TGTGCCAGCAGTGACGCCGACTATAGCACAGATACGCAGTATTTT	CASSDADYSTDTQYF
TRBV5-8	-	TRBJ1-2	-	TGTGCCAGCATTTTACAGGGAAGGTTCTATGGCTACACCTTC	CASILQGRFYGYTF
TRBV7-2	-	TRBJ1-2	-	TGTGCCAGCAGCATACTGTCCGAGGTGGATGGCTACACCTTC	CASSILSEVDGYTF
TRBV27	once	TRBJ2-1	TRBD2	TGTGCCAGCAGTTCTGCGGGAGCAGGCTACAATGAGCAGTTCTTC	CASSSAGAGYNEQFF
TRBV6-2/TRBV6-3	-	TRBJ2-3	-	TGTGCCAGCAGTGGGGTCTTCGGGCCCACAGATACGCAGTATTTT	CASSGVFGPTDTQYF
TRBV5-5	-	TRBJ2-7	TRBD1	TGTGCCAGCAGCGGTATACAGGGGGCTGGGTACGAGCAGTACTTC	CASSGIQGAGYEQYF
TRBV28	-	TRBJ2-1	TRBD1	TGTGCCAGCAGTCCCATCGCTGCAGGGGGTGGTGAGCAGTTCTTC	CASSPIAAGGGEQFF
TRBV18	once	TRBJ1-2	-	TGTGCCAGCTCACGGAGGGCAGGACAAAAACTTGACTATGGCTACACCTTC	CASSRRAGQKLDYGYTF
TRBV12-5	-	TRBJ2-7	TRBD1	TGTGCTAGTCGGACAGGAGACTACGAGCAGTACTTC	CASRTGDYEQYF
TRBV5-1	once	TRBJ2-7	TRBD2	TGCGCCAGCAGCCCGGGAGCGGGAGGGGGATCCTACGAGCAGTACTTC	CASSPGAGGGSYEQYF